This T cell receptor beta chain was sequenced for a study of blood T cell repertoires in COVID-19. Study summary: COVID-19 samples from acute and convalescent phases originated in the United States, Italy and Spain.

The assay was immunoSEQ multiplex PCR, and TCRdb's table has in-frame clones only and misses some. The table lists over 75,000 clones, about 80% of them singletons, with 10% to 13% in the top ten. The junction had 5 bases not matched to a gene; V was cut back by 5 bases and J by 4 bases. The CDR3 loop spans 15 amino acids. Germline-derived CDR1 and CDR2 are MRHNA and SNTAGT. The table lists this clone with a few counts. This receptor was obtained from a woman in her seventies with acute or convalescent COVID-19. Sequenced sample: peripheral blood. V is TRBV6-4 and J is TRBJ2-1; TRBD2 aligns across 10 bases. This chain's CDR3 is CASSPSGGPYNEQFF. The CDR3 DNA follows: TGTGCCAGCAGTCCTAGCGGGGGCCCGTACAATGAGCAGTTCTTC.